This T cell receptor beta chain was profiled in a study of T cell repertoires in cytomegalovirus infection. Study background: A matching HLA type, together with CMV infection, was signaled by public TCR beta signatures. Overall study findings and caveats: Identification of carriers of CMV plus the relevant HLA was performed using cumulative public TCR beta family frequency. The response measured ex vivo was dominated by TCR beta clonotypes (HLA-C-restricted and CMV-specific).

Notes on this clonotype: The antigen is undetermined.

TCRdb re-derived calls from the reads in MiXCR, one entry per CDR3 protein. This sample carries some 270,000 distinct CDR3 sequences, over 15% of them seen once, and the ten largest clones take 40% to 55%. Germline V gene lookup returns CDR1 SGHDT and CDR2 YYEEEE. The CDR3 has 14 amino acids. Trimming took 9 bases from V and 4 from J; bases not matched to a gene: 12. The chain employs TRBV5-6 and TRBJ1-2, with TRBD1 identical over 7 bases. The sequence was collected from a human donor in good health (CMV status not recorded). Some clones in this sample may be carry-over from other donors' samples. The sequencing sample was made of CD8+ T cells from PBMCs. CDR3 in DNA: TGTGCCACCACGCGACAGGGTAATACCTATGGCTACACCTTC. It codes for CATTRQGNTYGYTF.